The source of this T cell receptor beta chain is a study of regulatory T cells in long-lasting Graves disease. The time point was: persistent/refractory GD, antithyroid drugs over 5 years with positive TRAb. RNA extracted from PBMCs served as the sequencing template. This clonotype showed up just a few times. The CDR3 has 14 amino acids. Per germline, CDR1 MNHEY and CDR2 SVGAGI. Trimming took off 2 bases at V and 5 bases at J, with 9 bases between the two ends. Arm-PCR of CDR3 regions and iRepertoire HTBI primers were the basis on which TCR beta libraries were built. A single record per CDR3 protein comes from TCRdb applying MiXCR to the multiplex PCR reads. The repertoire holds about 470,000 distinct CDR3 sequences, with under 25% as singletons.

Sequences were derived from peripheral blood mononuclear cells (PBMCs), sampled when the disease was refractory, from a patient treated with antithyroid drugs. This TCR was recovered from a female donor with Graves disease. V usage is TRBV6-5 and J usage is TRBJ2-2; D is undetermined. CDR3 loop: CASSYALTTGELFF. The DNA for the CDR3 is TGTGCCAGCAGTTACGCCCTGACGACCGGGGAGCTGTTTTTT.